The present TCR beta chain was sequenced within a study of T cells in Graves' hyperthyroidism and ophthalmopathy. Study-wide context: Before treatment of any kind, peripheral blood was taken at initial diagnosis.

Patients aged 18 to 65 with hyperthyroidism were newly diagnosed, with duration under 2 months. The source material, RNA transcripts, was used to amplify TCR beta CDR3 regions. First-round RT-PCR targeting the TCR CDR3 was performed with the HTBI primer set. In TCRdb, the multiplex PCR reads were re-called with MiXCR into one record per CDR3 protein. The sample yields approximately 420,000 distinct CDR3 sequences, under 15% seen once. V was pared by 6 bases and J by 6 bases, with 15 bases of the junction left unmatched. CDR3 size: 18 residues. This clonotype was picked up many times. What it binds is not known. Study-wide findings and caveats: A 13 V-J model separated ophthalmopathy from stable hyperthyroidism. The model identified upcoming ophthalmopathy a median around 7.1 months ahead of onset.

The specimen sequenced was blood. This chain links TRBV12-3 or TRBV12-4 with TRBJ2-1; 12 bases align to TRBD2. This clonotype was sampled from a woman aged 25 to 39 with Graves' hyperthyroidism. The CDR3 sequence: CASSRQGGGLAGFNEQFF. The CDR3 nucleotides read TGTGCCAGCAGCCGACAGGGGGGGGGACTAGCGGGCTTCAATGAGCAGTTCTTC.